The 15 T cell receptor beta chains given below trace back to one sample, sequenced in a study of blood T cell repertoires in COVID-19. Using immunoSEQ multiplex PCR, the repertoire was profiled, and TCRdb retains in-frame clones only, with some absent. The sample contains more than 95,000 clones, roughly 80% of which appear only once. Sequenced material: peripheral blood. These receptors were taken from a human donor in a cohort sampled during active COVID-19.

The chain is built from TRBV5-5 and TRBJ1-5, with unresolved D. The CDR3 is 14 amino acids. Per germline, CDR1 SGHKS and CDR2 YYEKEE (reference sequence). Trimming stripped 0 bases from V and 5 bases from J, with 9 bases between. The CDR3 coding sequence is TGTGCCAGCAGCTTGGTTCAGGTATATCAGCCCCAGCATTTT. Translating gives CASSLVQVYQPQHF.

CDR3 loop: CASSEASGGNEQFF. The DNA for the CDR3 is TGCGCCAGCAGCGAGGCTAGCGGGGGTAATGAGCAGTTCTTC. J is TRBJ2-1 and V is TRBV5-1; 10 bases fit TRBD2. The germline gives CDR1 SGHRS, CDR2 YFSETQ. The CDR3 consists of 14 residues. J lost 7 bases, V lost 4 bases, and 5 bases had no gene match.

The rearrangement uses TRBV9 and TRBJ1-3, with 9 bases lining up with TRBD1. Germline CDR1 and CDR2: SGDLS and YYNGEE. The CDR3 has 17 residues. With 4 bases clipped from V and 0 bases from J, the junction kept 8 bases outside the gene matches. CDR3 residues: CASSPGTGTSSGNTIYF. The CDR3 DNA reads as TGTGCCAGCAGCCCCGGGACAGGGACCAGCTCTGGAAACACCATATATTTT. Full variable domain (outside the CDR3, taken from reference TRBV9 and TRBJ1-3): DSGVTQTPKHLITATGQRVTLRCSPRSGDLSVYWYQQSLDQGLQFLIQYYNGEERAKGNILERFSAQQFPDLHSELNLSSLELGDSALYFCASSPGTGTSSGNTIYFGEGSWLTVV.

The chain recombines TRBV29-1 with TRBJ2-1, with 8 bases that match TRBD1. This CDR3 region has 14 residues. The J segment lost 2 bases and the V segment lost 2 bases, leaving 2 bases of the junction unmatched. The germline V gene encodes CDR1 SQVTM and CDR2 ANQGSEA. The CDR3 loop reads CSVELQGAYNEQFF. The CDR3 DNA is TGCAGCGTTGAATTACAGGGGGCCTACAATGAGCAGTTCTTC.

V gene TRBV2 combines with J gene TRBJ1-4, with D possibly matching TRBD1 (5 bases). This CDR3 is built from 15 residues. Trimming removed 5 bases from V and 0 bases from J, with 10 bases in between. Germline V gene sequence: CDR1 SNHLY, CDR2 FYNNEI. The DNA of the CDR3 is TGTGCCAGCAGTTCCGACAGAGCAACTAATGAAAAACTGTTTTTT. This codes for CASSSDRATNEKLFF. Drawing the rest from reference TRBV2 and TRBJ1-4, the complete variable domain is EPEVTQTPSHQVTQMGQEVILRCVPISNHLYFYWYRQILGQKVEFLVSFYNNEISEKSEIFDDQFSVERPDGSNFTLKIRSTKLEDSAMYFCASSSDRATNEKLFFGSGTQLSVL.

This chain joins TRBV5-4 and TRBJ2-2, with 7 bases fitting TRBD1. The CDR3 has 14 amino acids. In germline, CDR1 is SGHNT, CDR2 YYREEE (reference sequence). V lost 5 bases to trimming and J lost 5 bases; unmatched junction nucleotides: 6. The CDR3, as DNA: TGTGCCAGCAGTTCACAGGGGCGGACCGGGGAGCTGTTTTTT. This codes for CASSSQGRTGELFF.

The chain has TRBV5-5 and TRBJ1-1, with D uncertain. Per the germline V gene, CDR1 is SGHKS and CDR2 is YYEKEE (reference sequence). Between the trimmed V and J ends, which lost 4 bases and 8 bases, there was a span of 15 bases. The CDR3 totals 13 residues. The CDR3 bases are TGTGCCAGCAGCCTACTCGTGGGAGACGAAGCTTTCTTT. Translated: CASSLLVGDEAFF. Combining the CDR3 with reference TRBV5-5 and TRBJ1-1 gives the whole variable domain DAGVTQSPTHLIKTRGQQVTLRCSPISGHKSVSWYQQVLGQGPQFIFQYYEKEERGRGNFPDRFSARQFPNYSSELNVNALLLGDSALYLCASSLLVGDEAFFGQGTRLTVV.

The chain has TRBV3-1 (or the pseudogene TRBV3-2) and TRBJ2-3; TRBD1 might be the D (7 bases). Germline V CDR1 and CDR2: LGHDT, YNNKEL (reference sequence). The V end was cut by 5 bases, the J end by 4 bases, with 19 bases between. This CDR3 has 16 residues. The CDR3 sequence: CASSYYGAGGPDTQYF. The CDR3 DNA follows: TGTGCCAGCAGCTACTATGGGGCAGGGGGGCCAGATACGCAGTATTTT.

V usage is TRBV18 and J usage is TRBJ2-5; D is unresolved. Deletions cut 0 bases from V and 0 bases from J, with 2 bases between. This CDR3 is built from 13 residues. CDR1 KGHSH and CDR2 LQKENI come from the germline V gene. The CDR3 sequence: CASSPPNQETQYF. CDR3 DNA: TGTGCCAGCTCACCACCCAACCAAGAGACCCAGTACTTC.

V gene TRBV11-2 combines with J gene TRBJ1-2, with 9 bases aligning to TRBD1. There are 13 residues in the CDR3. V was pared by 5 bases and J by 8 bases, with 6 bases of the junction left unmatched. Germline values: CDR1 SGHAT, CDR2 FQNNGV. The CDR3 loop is CASSANRGQGYTF. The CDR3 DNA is TGTGCCAGCAGCGCCAACAGGGGGCAGGGCTACACCTTC.

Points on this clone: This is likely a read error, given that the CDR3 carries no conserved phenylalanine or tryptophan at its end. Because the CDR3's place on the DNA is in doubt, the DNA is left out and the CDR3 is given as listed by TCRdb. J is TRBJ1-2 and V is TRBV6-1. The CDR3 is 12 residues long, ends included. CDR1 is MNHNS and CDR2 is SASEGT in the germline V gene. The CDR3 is CASSEARVRISV.

The DNA for the CDR3 is TGTGCCAGCAGCTGGGGGACAGGGGAAGAGCAGTACTTC. This sequence encodes CASSWGTGEEQYF. The rearrangement links TRBV11-3 to TRBJ2-7; 10 bases match TRBD1. CDR1 and CDR2 from the germline V gene are SGHNT and YENEEA. The CDR3 has 13 amino acids. The J segment lost 7 bases and the V segment lost 4 bases, leaving 4 bases of the junction unmatched.

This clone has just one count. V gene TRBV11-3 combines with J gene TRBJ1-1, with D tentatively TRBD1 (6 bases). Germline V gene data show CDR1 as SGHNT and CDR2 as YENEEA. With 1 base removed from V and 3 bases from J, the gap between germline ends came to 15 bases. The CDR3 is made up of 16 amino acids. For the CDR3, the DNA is TGTGCCAGCAGCTTAGGGGGGGGCATAACTTACACTGAAGCTTTCTTT. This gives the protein CASSLGGGITYTEAFF. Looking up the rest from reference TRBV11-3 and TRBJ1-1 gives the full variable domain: EAGVVQSPRYKIIEKKQPVAFWCNPISGHNTLYWYLQNLGQGPELLIRYENEEAVDDSQLPKDRFSAERLKGVDSTLKIQPAELGDSAVYLCASSLGGGITYTEAFFGQGTRLTVV.

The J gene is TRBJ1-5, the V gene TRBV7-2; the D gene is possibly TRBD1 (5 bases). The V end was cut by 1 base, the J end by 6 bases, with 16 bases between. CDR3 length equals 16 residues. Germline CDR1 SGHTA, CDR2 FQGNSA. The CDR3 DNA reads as TGTGCCAGCAGCTTAGACCGGGCTACAGGAACTCAGCCCCAGCATTTT. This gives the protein CASSLDRATGTQPQHF. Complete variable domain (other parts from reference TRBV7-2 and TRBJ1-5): GAGVSQSPSNKVTEKGKDVELRCDPISGHTALYWYRQSLGQGLEFLIYFQGNSAPDKSGLPSDRFSAERTGGSVSTLTIQRTQQEDSAVYLCASSLDRATGTQPQHFGDGTRLSIL.

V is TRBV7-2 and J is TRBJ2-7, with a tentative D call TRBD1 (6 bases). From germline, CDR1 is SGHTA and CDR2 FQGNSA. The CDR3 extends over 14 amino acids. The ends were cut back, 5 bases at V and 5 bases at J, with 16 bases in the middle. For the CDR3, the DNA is TGTGCCAGCAGCCCCCGGCAGGGGAATGACGAGCAGTACTTC. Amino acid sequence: CASSPRQGNDEQYF.